This T cell receptor (beta chain) was observed in a study of blood T cell repertoires in COVID-19. In the original processing: Quantification of nucleated cells was approximated via reference gene primer amplification. The protocol was immunoSEQ multiplex PCR, while the TCRdb copy is restricted to in-frame clones and leaves out a portion. That table supplies the V and J calls and clone size; D and trimming were determined from the DNA. The table lists about 270,000 clones, around nine tenths of them singletons, with roughly 3% in the top ten. The CDR3 has 14 amino acids. The germline CDR1 and CDR2 sequences are LNHDA and SQIVND (reference sequence). V was clipped by 6 bases and J by 6 bases, with 14 bases between them.

The receptor was derived from a woman under 30 who had recovered from COVID-19. The chain carries TRBV19 and TRBJ1-4, with a possible D match to TRBD1 (5 bases). The sample comprised PBMCs or T cells enriched from blood (not recorded which). The CDR3 DNA follows: TGTGCCAGTAGACGGACATTAGGGGATGAAAAACTGTTTTTT. Protein product: CASRRTLGDEKLFF.